This T cell receptor (beta chain) was retrieved from a study of cytomegalovirus exposure and HLA in healthy donors (dated by TCRdb to 2016 to 2017). A note on the overall study: According to a later analysis, the 120 or so validation repertoires were produced on the same platform as the 700 or so repertoires of the first cohort. The aim of the study was to test whether cataloging public T cell receptors could identify signatures of past pathogen exposure. In addition to the first cohort of roughly 670 subjects, a separate validation cohort of 130 or so different subjects was used. The study combined high-throughput TCR immunosequencing, statistical association of individual TCRs with disease status, and machine learning to predict cytomegalovirus infection status. The paper as a whole reports these results and caveats: According to the authors, the approach could potentially be generalized to other disease states and immunological phenotypes. Cytomegalovirus status was reported to be diagnosed by the classifier with high specificity and sensitivity in both the original and validation cohorts. Of the cluster scores, 85% to 95% were above 0 in a later analysis, which found that TCRs clustered in the first cohort also tended to co-occur in the 120 or so validation repertoires. In the study, approximately 160 TCR beta chains were listed as associated with cytomegalovirus. While some public TCRs were present in many individuals, most TCR sequences turned up only very rarely across donors. A few of the identified cytomegalovirus-associated TCR beta chains were confirmed in vitro to be specific for cytomegalovirus antigens. A later analysis lacked HLA typing for the validation cohort, so it scored co-occurrence in that cohort across all 110 or so repertoires.

A word on this clone: Its cognate antigen has yet to be identified. No base qualities exist here, and no much larger clone lies one base off it.

Including the terminal cysteine and phenylalanine, the CDR3 comprises 13 residues. Only the CDR3 region is kept as DNA, spanning 39 bases read in frame from base 1. Cut back by 5 bases and 3 bases, the V and J ends lie 11 bases apart. Sequences SGHRS (CDR1) and YFSETQ (CDR2) are obtained from the germline V gene. Libraries were constructed by the immunoSEQ multiplex PCR assay. The authors' analysis ran thus. A statistical classification framework was built to diagnose cytomegalovirus status from the catalog of TCR beta chain sequences. What TCRdb holds here is the immuneACCESS table cut down to in-frame rearrangements. Part of the clones is not present; checked against another copy, under half of the missing clones reflect an unresolved V gene, and the others are unexplained. The D gene and trimming were derived from the DNA, and the V and J assignments and clone size from that table. The sample table lists some 150,000 clones, about 86% of them with a count of one. In total, the top ten clones hold approximately 1.5% of the sample.

Separate from the approximately 670-subject first cohort, the validation cohort of about 110 subjects was the group to which the donors belonged. In this chain, TRBV5-1 is recombined with TRBJ1-1; the D gene remains uncertain. The material sequenced was PBMCs. This TCR was sampled from a woman younger than 45 in good health and CMV-seronegative. This receptor has the CDR3 CASRRLQDTEAFF. The nucleotide sequence is given as TGCGCCAGCAGACGTCTGCAGGACACTGAAGCTTTCTTT.